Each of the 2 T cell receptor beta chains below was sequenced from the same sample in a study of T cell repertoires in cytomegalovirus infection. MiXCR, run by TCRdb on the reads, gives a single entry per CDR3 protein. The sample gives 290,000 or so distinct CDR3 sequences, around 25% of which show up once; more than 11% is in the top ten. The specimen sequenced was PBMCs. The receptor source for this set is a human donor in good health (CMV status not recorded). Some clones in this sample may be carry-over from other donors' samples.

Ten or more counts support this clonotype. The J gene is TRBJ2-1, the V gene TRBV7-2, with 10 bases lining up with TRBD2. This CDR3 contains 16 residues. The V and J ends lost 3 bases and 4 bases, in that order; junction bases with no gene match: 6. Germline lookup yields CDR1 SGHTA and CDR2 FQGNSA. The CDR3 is CASSFTTSGPYNEQFF. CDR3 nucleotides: TGTGCCAGCAGCTTTACGACTAGCGGGCCGTACAATGAGCAGTTCTTC.

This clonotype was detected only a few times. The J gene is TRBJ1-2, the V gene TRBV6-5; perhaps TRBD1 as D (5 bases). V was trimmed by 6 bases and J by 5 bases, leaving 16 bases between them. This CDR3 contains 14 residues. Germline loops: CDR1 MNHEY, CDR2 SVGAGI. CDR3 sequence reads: CASSYGTNSYGYTF. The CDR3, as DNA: TGTGCCAGCAGCTATGGGACCAACTCATATGGCTACACCTTC.